The 7 T cell receptor beta chains presented below share a single source sample, sequenced in a study of blood T cell repertoires in COVID-19. Only in-frame clones appear in the TCRdb table, and some are missing; sequencing was by immunoSEQ multiplex PCR. The sample shows approximately 31,000 clones, roughly nine tenths of them seen only once. Specimen: peripheral blood. Receptors were obtained from a man aged 55 to 70 with acute or convalescent COVID-19.

The rearrangement links TRBV5-8 to TRBJ1-1, with D tentatively TRBD1 (6 bases). Germline CDR1 and CDR2: SGHTS and YDEGEE. The CDR3 extends over 14 amino acids. Trimming removed 2 bases from V and 1 base from J, with 9 bases in between. The CDR3 DNA sequence: TGTGCCAGCAGCTTTGGACAGACGAACACTGAAGCTTTCTTT. Encoded protein: CASSFGQTNTEAFF.

This sequence joins TRBV29-1 and TRBJ2-3; a possible D gene is TRBD2 (5 bases). The CDR3 is made up of 14 amino acids. Germline assignment: CDR1 SQVTM and CDR2 ANQGSEA. The V end was cut by 3 bases, the J end by 4 bases, with 14 bases between. The CDR3 nucleotides are TGCAGCGTTGATTTTCGGGAAGGGTCAGATACGCAGTATTTT. This encodes CSVDFREGSDTQYF.

V usage is TRBV2 and J usage is TRBJ1-3; tentative D call: TRBD1 (6 bases). The CDR3 is 14 amino acids. Deletions cut 6 bases from V and 0 bases from J, with 9 bases between. In germline, CDR1 is SNHLY, CDR2 FYNNEI. This CDR3 reads CASRIGGSGNTIYF. The DNA for the CDR3 is TGTGCCAGCAGAATAGGGGGCTCTGGAAACACCATATATTTT.

The chain links TRBV21-1 to TRBJ1-3; the D call in the table, TRBD1, was not verified against the DNA. TRBV21-1 is termed a pseudogene. The CDR3 consists of 18 residues. CDR3 in DNA: TGTGCCAGCAGCAAAGCGGGTGACAGGGGATACTCTGGAAACACCATATATTTT. It specifies CASSKAGDRGYSGNTIYF.

The chain employs TRBV6-1 and TRBJ2-1; the D is unclear. The V and J ends lost 2 bases and 1 base respectively, with 12 bases between them. Germline V gene data show CDR1 as MNHNS and CDR2 as SASEGT. The CDR3 loop spans 16 amino acids. Here the CDR3 DNA reads TGTGCCAGCAGTGAAATCGCTTCCGGGTCCTACAATGAGCAGTTCTTC. This translates into CASSEIASGSYNEQFF.

The chain carries TRBV11-2 and TRBJ1-2, with D uncertain. The germline V and J ends were trimmed by 3 bases and 4 bases, with 9 bases remaining between them. CDR3 length equals 13 residues. Germline lookup yields CDR1 SGHAT and CDR2 FQNNGV. In DNA form, the CDR3 reads TGTGCCAGCAGCTTCGGGAGCCTCTATGGCTACACCTTC. Translated, it gives CASSFGSLYGYTF.

This clone was detected once. The J gene is TRBJ2-1, the V gene TRBV5-1; 8 nucleotides agree with TRBD2. This CDR3 contains 16 residues. The V gene end was trimmed by 4 bases and the J gene end by 0 bases; junction bases not matched to a gene: 6. Germline loops: CDR1 SGHRS, CDR2 YFSETQ. CDR3 in DNA: TGCGCCAGCAGCCCTAAAAGCGGGAGCTCCTACAATGAGCAGTTCTTC. Translating gives CASSPKSGSSYNEQFF.